This record looks at one T cell receptor beta chain sequence and its context. Its target is unknown. V lost 7 bases to trimming and J lost 0 bases, with 10 bases between them. CDR3 length: 14 amino acids. Germline loops: CDR1 ENHRY, CDR2 SYGVKD. Autoimmune disease history or systemic immunosuppression led to patient exclusion. The table came from immunoSEQ multiplex PCR; TCRdb's copy has only in-frame clones and leaves some out. The sample includes 75,000 to 100,000 clones, around 80% of them seen just once. This sample was taken from a study of OX40 agonist ivuxolimab in advanced cancers. Study-wide context: Patients enrolled in dose escalation were diagnosed with hepatocellular carcinoma, melanoma, renal cell or head and neck cancer. Study outcomes and limitations: Both CD4+ and CD8+ T cell populations in blood had undergone clonal expansion by week 6 at 0.1 to 3.0 mg/kg.

Here the sequenced sample was CD4+ or CD8+ T cells sorted from blood, taken in a trial of the OX40 agonist ivuxolimab. This clonotype originated in an adult with an advanced solid tumor such as melanoma, head and neck, liver or kidney cancer. The rearrangement uses TRBV10-3 and TRBJ1-3; D remains ambiguous. The CDR3: CAITPGPSGNTIYF. CDR3 bases: TGTGCCATCACTCCAGGACCCTCTGGAAACACCATATATTTT.